This is a list of T cell receptor beta chains from one sample in a study of OX40 agonist ivuxolimab in advanced cancers. Repertoires were generated with immunoSEQ multiplex PCR, while TCRdb's copy carries only in-frame clones and drops some. The profile covers nearly 80,000 clones, with about 91% appearing a single time and roughly 7.4% taken by the ten largest. This specimen was CD4+ or CD8+ T cells sorted from blood, taken in a trial of the OX40 agonist ivuxolimab. These receptors all stem from an adult with an advanced solid tumor such as melanoma, head and neck, liver or kidney cancer. Both conserved end residues are part of each CDR3. The order of the fields is J gene, clone size, D gene, V gene, CDR3 DNA, CDR3 protein. A D gene is named only where the DNA matches it firmly. Clone size is not always given. Where it is, it says once, few, many or a class for expanded clones.

J: TRBJ1-1; size: once; D: NA; V: TRBV15; DNA: TGTGCCACCAGCAGAACCGATGGAGGGGCTTTCTTT; CDR3: CATSRTDGGAFF
J: TRBJ2-3; size: NA; D: NA; V: TRBV29-1; DNA: TGCAGCGTTCCTCAGGGGGGATTTACAGATACGCAGTATTTT; CDR3: CSVPQGGFTDTQYF
J: TRBJ2-1; size: NA; D: TRBD2; V: TRBV15; DNA: TGTGCCACCAGCGGGACTAGCGGGCCGAGCTCCTACAATGAGCAGTTCTTC; CDR3: CATSGTSGPSSYNEQFF
J: TRBJ1-2; size: NA; D: TRBD1; V: TRBV11-2; DNA: TGTGCCAGCAGCCCAGTAACTGCCGACAGGGGAAATGGCTACACCTTC; CDR3: CASSPVTADRGNGYTF
J: TRBJ2-5; size: NA; D: TRBD1; V: TRBV27; DNA: TGTGCCAGCAGTAGACCGACAGGGGCACTTGTAGAGACCCAGTACTTC; CDR3: CASSRPTGALVETQYF
J: TRBJ2-7; size: NA; D: NA; V: TRBV27; DNA: TGTGCCAGCAGTTTAAGAGTCGACGAGCAGTACTTC; CDR3: CASSLRVDEQYF
J: TRBJ2-3; size: NA; D: TRBD2; V: TRBV27; DNA: TGTGCCAGCAGCAGACTAGCGGCTAGCACAGATACGCAGTATTTT; CDR3: CASSRLAASTDTQYF
J: TRBJ2-6; size: NA; D: NA; V: TRBV5-1; DNA: TGCGCCAGCAGCTCAACGGGGGCGTCTGGGGCCAACGTCCTGACTTTC; CDR3: CASSSTGASGANVLTF
J: TRBJ2-5; size: NA; D: TRBD1; V: TRBV5-1; DNA: TGCGCCAGCAGCGTACAGGGGCGAGATGGGGAGACCCAGTACTTC; CDR3: CASSVQGRDGETQYF
J: TRBJ2-5; size: NA; D: TRBD2; V: TRBV2; DNA: TGTGCCAGCAGGCACGGACGGGGGGGAGAGACCCAGTACTTC; CDR3: CASRHGRGGETQYF
J: TRBJ2-7; size: NA; D: NA; V: TRBV28; DNA: TGTGCCAGCAGTTCAAGGGGCGAGCAGTACTTC; CDR3: CASSSRGEQYF
J: TRBJ2-5; size: NA; D: TRBD2; V: TRBV4-2; DNA: TGTGCCAGCAGCCAAGGTCCGGGAGGCACAGAGACCCAGTACTTC; CDR3: CASSQGPGGTETQYF
J: TRBJ2-3; size: NA; D: TRBD2; V: TRBV6-5; DNA: TGTGCCAGCAGTGGTCTAGCGGGAGGTGATACGCAGTATTTT; CDR3: CASSGLAGGDTQYF
J: TRBJ2-7; size: NA; D: NA; V: TRBV28; DNA: TGTGCCAGCAGTCATGACATCTCCTACGAGCAGTACTTC; CDR3: CASSHDISYEQYF
J: TRBJ2-7; size: NA; D: NA; V: TRBV5-8; DNA: TGTGCCAGCAGCTTGGGACAAAACTACGAGCAGTACTTC; CDR3: CASSLGQNYEQYF
J: TRBJ2-1; size: NA; D: NA; V: TRBV27; DNA: TGTGCCAGTTCCCGTGACGAGGTGAGGTTGACGATAAATGAGCAGTTCTTC; CDR3: CASSRDEVRLTINEQFF
J: TRBJ2-7; size: NA; D: NA; V: TRBV19; DNA: TGTGCCAGTAGTATCGGCAGGGGAGACGAGCAGTACTTC; CDR3: CASSIGRGDEQYF
J: TRBJ2-1; size: NA; D: TRBD2; V: TRBV19; DNA: TGTGCCAGTAGTATCTCTACTAGCGGGAGTGCTTATGAGCAGTTCTTC; CDR3: CASSISTSGSAYEQFF
J: TRBJ1-4; size: NA; D: NA; V: TRBV30; DNA: TGTGCCTGGAGTGTAGTCCAGGCGGACAAACTGTTTTTT; CDR3: CAWSVVQADKLFF
J: TRBJ2-7; size: NA; D: TRBD1; V: TRBV15; DNA: TGTGCCTCCACTTTCCGGGACAGCTCCTACGAGCAGTACTTC; CDR3: CASTFRDSSYEQYF
J: TRBJ2-1; size: NA; D: NA; V: TRBV6-6; DNA: TGTGCCAGCACTCACCGGGTCAGATACAATGAGCAGTTCTTC; CDR3: CASTHRVRYNEQFF
J: TRBJ2-5; size: NA; D: NA; V: TRBV18; DNA: TGTGCCAGCTCGCATGGGGGATCGGAGACCCAGTACTTC; CDR3: CASSHGGSETQYF
J: TRBJ2-7; size: NA; D: NA; V: TRBV5-1; DNA: TGCGCCAGCAGCTCCGGACCCTACGAGCAGTACTTC; CDR3: CASSSGPYEQYF
J: TRBJ2-1; size: once; D: NA; V: TRBV20-1; DNA: TGCAGTGCTACTCCTGGGTTTGAGCAGTTCTTC; CDR3: CSATPGFEQFF
J: TRBJ2-7; size: NA; D: TRBD2; V: TRBV25-1; DNA: TGTGCCAGCAGTGCCCCGGGACTAGCGGGAGGGCACGAGCAGTACTTC; CDR3: CASSAPGLAGGHEQYF
J: TRBJ1-1; size: NA; D: NA; V: TRBV19; DNA: TGTGCCAGTAGTATGGGGTCGAGGACTGAAGCTTTCTTT; CDR3: CASSMGSRTEAFF
J: TRBJ2-2; size: once; D: NA; V: TRBV27; DNA: TGTGCCAGCAGTTTAACCCGGCTAGCTGGCGGGGAGCTGTTTTTT; CDR3: CASSLTRLAGGELFF
J: TRBJ1-2; size: NA; D: NA; V: TRBV6-5; DNA: TGTGCCATCAGGGGCAATTATGGCTACACCTTC; CDR3: CAIRGNYGYTF
J: TRBJ2-1; size: NA; D: NA; V: TRBV9; DNA: TGTGCCAGCAGCGTACGCGGTGTGGCGAGCTCCTACAATGAGCAGTTCTTC; CDR3: CASSVRGVASSYNEQFF
J: TRBJ1-2; size: NA; D: TRBD1; V: TRBV7-9; DNA: TGTGCCAGCAGCGCCCGACAGGGGGTTCGCGGTGGCTACACCTTC; CDR3: CASSARQGVRGGYTF
J: TRBJ2-5; size: NA; D: TRBD2; V: TRBV7-2; DNA: TGTGCCAGCAGCTCCGATAGCGGGAGGAGGGAGACCCAGTACTTC; CDR3: CASSSDSGRRETQYF
J: TRBJ2-5; size: NA; D: NA; V: TRBV5-1; DNA: TGCGCCAGCAGCTTGAGCGGTTGGGAGACCCAGTACTTC; CDR3: CASSLSGWETQYF
J: TRBJ1-2; size: NA; D: TRBD1; V: TRBV5-1; DNA: TGCGCCAGCAGCTTGGGGACAGGGGACAACTATGGCTACACCTTC; CDR3: CASSLGTGDNYGYTF
J: TRBJ2-7; size: NA; D: NA; V: TRBV15; DNA: TGTGCCACCAGCAACCCCGGAGGACCAGTTGGCTACGAGCAGTACTTC; CDR3: CATSNPGGPVGYEQYF
J: TRBJ1-5; size: NA; D: TRBD1; V: TRBV7-8; DNA: TGTGCCAGCAGCCCCCGGACAGGGAATCAGCCCCAGCATTTT; CDR3: CASSPRTGNQPQHF
J: TRBJ2-2; size: NA; D: TRBD2; V: TRBV5-1; DNA: TGCGCCAGCAGCTTGGAACCAGCGGGAGGAACCGGGGAGCTGTTTTTT; CDR3: CASSLEPAGGTGELFF
J: TRBJ1-5; size: NA; D: TRBD1; V: TRBV6-1; DNA: TGTGCCAGCGCAATCGACAGGGGGAATCAGCCCCAGCATTTT; CDR3: CASAIDRGNQPQHF
J: TRBJ2-2; size: NA; D: NA; V: TRBV28; DNA: TGTGCCAGCACCCGGGACGGACCATTTGTTGAGCTGTTTTTT; CDR3: CASTRDGPFVELFF
J: TRBJ2-7; size: NA; D: NA; V: TRBV19; DNA: TGTGCCAGTAACAACGGACTGTTCTCCTACGAGCAGTACTTC; CDR3: CASNNGLFSYEQYF
J: TRBJ2-2; size: NA; D: NA; V: TRBV6-4; DNA: TGTGCCAGCAGTGACTCGGGGGGGCGGAGCACCGGGGAGCTGTTTTTT; CDR3: CASSDSGGRSTGELFF
J: TRBJ2-1; size: NA; D: TRBD1; V: TRBV19; DNA: TGTGCCAGTAGTATAGACGACAGGGTGGGGCAGAATGAGCAGTTCTTC; CDR3: CASSIDDRVGQNEQFF
J: TRBJ1-5; size: NA; D: NA; V: TRBV5-1; DNA: TGCGCCAGCAGCCCGGGACTCCGATCTTCTCAGAGTAGCAATCAGCCCCAGCATTTT; CDR3: CASSPGLRSSQSSNQPQHF
J: TRBJ2-7; size: NA; D: NA; V: TRBV15; DNA: TGTGCCACCAGCAGAGATCGCTTCTTGGACAGAAGTACTAACGGGCAGTACTTC; CDR3: CATSRDRFLDRSTNGQYF
J: TRBJ1-6; size: NA; D: NA; V: TRBV7-9; DNA: TGTGCCAGCAGCTTAGCAGACGGGTCACCCCTCCACTTT; CDR3: CASSLADGSPLHF
J: TRBJ1-2; size: NA; D: TRBD1; V: TRBV5-1; DNA: TGCGCCAGCAGCTTACCGGACAGGGGTTTTGGCTACACCTTC; CDR3: CASSLPDRGFGYTF
J: TRBJ1-2; size: NA; D: NA; V: TRBV2; DNA: TGTACCACCCAGATCCGGACCTACACCTTC; CDR3: CTTQIRTYTF